This TCR beta chain stems from a study of blood T cell repertoires in COVID-19. Study at large: COVID-19 samples collected from the United States, Italy and Spain covered acute and convalescent phases. In each case, the material was cDNA or gDNA derived from T cells, B-cell-depleted T cells, or PBMCs.

The CDR3 has 15 amino acids. CDR1 and CDR2 from the germline V gene are SGHRS and YFSETQ. V was clipped by 5 bases and J by 3 bases, with 17 bases between them. In the source study's methods: From reference gene primer amplification, estimates of nucleated cell counts were derived. The method was immunoSEQ multiplex PCR; TCRdb's version includes in-frame clones alone and lacks a portion of them. V, J and clone size reflect that table, while D and trimming were determined from the DNA. The sample lists about 71,000 clones, over 80% occurring once. J is TRBJ1-2 and V is TRBV5-1, with D possibly TRBD1 on 6 matching bases. The TCR sequence derives from a woman older than 75 with acute or convalescent COVID-19. The sequenced sample consisted of peripheral blood. CDR3 bases: TGCGCCAGCAGGGATCCACAGGGAGGGGACTATGGCTACACCTTC. Translated: CASRDPQGGDYGYTF.